These 10 T cell receptor beta chains originate from one sample sequenced in a study of long-term antiretroviral therapy in people with HIV (dated by TCRdb to between 2022 and 2023). The immunoSEQ hsTCRB v3.0 assay was used at survey level resolution to sequence the TRB variable region. This immuneACCESS table, as held by TCRdb, lists in-frame sequences with V and J called but not all clones. Of the missing ones, under half trace to an unresolved V gene in checked studies; the others have no known cause. The sample data list about 15,000 clones, and approximately 80% of these were observed just once. The ten top clones hold roughly 14% of the sample. This sample comprised unsorted PBMCs, obtained approximately 3.4 years after starting antiretroviral therapy. These receptor sequences come from a woman in her forties with HIV.

The V call is TRBV18, the J call TRBJ1-2; D unclear. With 6 bases removed from V and 4 bases from J, the gap between germline ends came to 18 bases. The CDR3 contains 15 residues. CDR1 is KGHSH, CDR2 LQKENI, per germline. The CDR3 protein is CASSQDVVVGYGYTF. CDR3 nucleotides: TGTGCCAGCTCTCAAGACGTAGTCGTTGGCTATGGCTACACCTTC.

The J gene is TRBJ2-5, the V gene TRBV11-1; D not resolved. Trimming left V 5 bases short and J 0 bases short, with 4 bases between. Germline V CDR1 and CDR2: SGHAT, FQDESV (reference sequence). The CDR3 is made up of 12 amino acids. This CDR3 is CASSRDQETQYF. CDR3 coding DNA: TGTGCCAGCAGCCGGGACCAAGAGACCCAGTACTTC.

This clone was found once. V gene TRBV10-3 combines with J gene TRBJ2-3, with D perhaps given as TRBD1 or TRBD2 (5 bases each). The CDR3 consists of 15 residues. Looked up from germline, CDR1 is ENHRY and CDR2 is SYGVKD. V was cut by 2 bases and J by 1 base, with 10 bases left in between. The CDR3 loop reads CAISENWDGTDTQYF. DNA of the CDR3: TGTGCCATCAGTGAGAACTGGGACGGCACAGATACGCAGTATTTT.

The genes are TRBV6-6 and TRBJ1-2; D gene unclear. CDR3 size: 11 residues. Germline values: CDR1 MNHNY, CDR2 SVGAGI (reference sequence). With 8 bases removed from V and 1 base from J, the gap between germline ends came to 5 bases. The DNA of the CDR3 is TGTGCCAGCGGAGTTAACTATGGCTACACCTTC. This sequence encodes CASGVNYGYTF.

The chain couples TRBV10-3 to TRBJ1-1; 8 nucleotides agree with TRBD1. CDR1 ENHRY and CDR2 SYGVKD come from the germline V gene. The V segment lost 6 bases and the J segment 1 base; nucleotides outside the gene matches: 10. The CDR3 sequence is 16 residues long. This CDR3 is CAIRMTQGAQNTEAFF. The CDR3 coding sequence is TGTGCCATCAGGATGACTCAGGGGGCTCAGAACACTGAAGCTTTCTTT.

This clone was detected only a few times. The chain couples TRBV4-2 to TRBJ2-3, with TRBD2 identical over 9 bases. V gave up 1 base and J gave up 0 bases; unmatched junction bases: 5. The CDR3 length is 17 residues. Germline V gene data show CDR1 as LGHNA and CDR2 as YNFKEQ. Here the CDR3 reads CASSQAPSGASTDTQYF. In nucleotides, the CDR3 is TGTGCCAGCAGCCAAGCCCCTAGCGGGGCCAGCACAGATACGCAGTATTTT.

The gene calls are TRBV27 and TRBJ2-5; a possible D gene is TRBD1 (6 bases). The V end lost 5 bases, the J end lost 5 bases, and 12 bases lay between the germline ends. The CDR3 runs to 13 residues. CDR1 is MNHEY and CDR2 is SMNVEV in the germline V gene (reference sequence). The CDR3 DNA reads as TGTGCCAGCAGTCAGGGGCCGAAGGAGACCCAGTACTTC. Residues: CASSQGPKETQYF.

V usage is TRBV30 and J usage is TRBJ1-2, with D possibly matching TRBD1 (6 bases). V was pared by 5 bases and J by 0 bases, with 16 bases between. The CDR3 has 15 amino acids. The V gene's germline CDR1 is GTSNPN and CDR2 SVGIG (reference sequence). CDR3 protein: CAWQSRGRANYGYTF. CDR3 coding DNA: TGTGCCTGGCAAAGCAGGGGCAGGGCTAACTATGGCTACACCTTC.

The V gene is TRBV5-1, the J gene TRBJ1-1; the D gene is possibly TRBD1 (5 bases). V lost 4 bases, J lost 5 bases, and 12 bases lay in between. The length of the CDR3 is 13 residues. Germline values: CDR1 SGHRS, CDR2 YFSETQ. CDR3 in amino acids: CASSPTVATEAFF. The CDR3 coding sequence is TGCGCCAGCAGCCCGACAGTTGCTACTGAAGCTTTCTTT.

V is TRBV7-9 and J is TRBJ2-7; D may be TRBD1 (5 bases). Germline lookup yields CDR1 SEHNR and CDR2 FQNEAQ (reference sequence). With 6 bases removed from V and 4 bases from J, the gap between germline ends came to 22 bases. The CDR3 is made up of 16 amino acids. CDR3 protein: CASSSPDAGWWYEQYF. The CDR3 nucleotides are TGTGCCAGCAGTTCACCCGACGCAGGGTGGTGGTACGAGCAGTACTTC. The full variable domain, completed using reference TRBV7-9 and TRBJ2-7, is DTGVSQNPRHKITKRGQNVTFRCDPISEHNRLYWYRQTLGQGPEFLTYFQNEAQLEKSRLLSDRFSAERPKGSFSTLEIQRTEQGDSAMYLCASSSPDAGWWYEQYFGPGTRLTVT.